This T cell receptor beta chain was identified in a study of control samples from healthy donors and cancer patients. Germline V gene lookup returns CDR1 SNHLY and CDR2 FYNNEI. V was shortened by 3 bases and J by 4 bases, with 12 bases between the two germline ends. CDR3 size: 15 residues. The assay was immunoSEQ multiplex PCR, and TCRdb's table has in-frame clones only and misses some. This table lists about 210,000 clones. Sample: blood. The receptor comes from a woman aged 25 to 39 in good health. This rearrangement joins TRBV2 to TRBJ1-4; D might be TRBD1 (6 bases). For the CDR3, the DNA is TGTGCCAGCAGTGAGGTGGACAGCTTTAATGAAAAACTGTTTTTT. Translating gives CASSEVDSFNEKLFF.